This TCR beta chain was sequenced for a study of human T cells and chemical hapten exposure. Noted time point: healthy volunteer bleed at 2 weeks. From whole blood left unfractionated, total RNA was extracted. V was shortened by 3 bases and J by 0 bases, with 5 bases between the two germline ends. The CDR3 contains 13 residues. Germline CDR1 and CDR2: SQVTM and ANQGSEA. Only a few counts were recorded for this clonotype. During construction of the library, unique molecular identifiers were attached to individual cDNA molecules for quantitative, reproducible TCR counting. Per the study methods: The number of TCRs in each sample had a median of approximately 95,000 and spanned about 23,224 to 700,000. MiXCR, run by TCRdb on the RACE reads, gives a single entry per CDR3 protein. The V and J calls here are based on TCRdb, not the publication. The sample holds tens of thousands of distinct CDR3 sequences, roughly 8% seen once.

The genes are TRBV29-1 and TRBJ2-2; D might be TRBD1 (5 bases). Sequenced: whole blood. This TCR was sampled from a female donor in good health. Some clones in this sample may be carry-over from other donors' samples. Here the CDR3 DNA reads TGCAGCGTTGACAGGGCGAACACCGGGGAGCTGTTTTTT. Its protein is CSVDRANTGELFF.